What follows are 24 T cell receptor beta chains derived from one specimen sequenced in a study of blood T cell repertoires in COVID-19. Data came from immunoSEQ multiplex PCR; TCRdb stores just in-frame clones and leaves some out. The table includes some 76,000 clones, about nine tenths detected once. The source material was peripheral blood. These receptors came from a woman under 30 with acute or convalescent COVID-19.

The chain has TRBV11-2 and TRBJ2-2, with D possibly being TRBD1 (5 bases). The germline V and J ends were trimmed by 4 bases and 3 bases, with 9 bases remaining between them. The CDR3 totals 14 residues. In germline, CDR1 is SGHAT, CDR2 FQNNGV. The CDR3 sequence: CASSSWGDTGELFF. In DNA, the CDR3 is TGTGCCAGCAGCTCTTGGGGCGACACCGGGGAGCTGTTTTTT.

This clone appeared a single time. The CDR3 is CASSQDPSGGYEQYF. The CDR3 nucleotides read TGTGCCAGCAGCCAAGATCCCTCGGGGGGATACGAGCAGTACTTC. This chain uses TRBV3-1 (or the pseudogene TRBV3-2) with TRBJ2-7; 7 nucleotides agree with TRBD2. The CDR3 length is 15 residues. Losses at the gene ends were 0 bases for V and 4 bases for J; bases not matched to a gene: 6. The germline V gene has CDR1 LGHDT and CDR2 YNNKEL (reference sequence).

This chain joins TRBV5-1 and TRBJ2-3, with 8 bases aligning to TRBD2. The CDR3 runs 17 residues. Germline V CDR1 and CDR2: SGHRS, YFSETQ. The V gene end was trimmed by 0 bases and the J gene end by 1 base; junction bases not matched to a gene: 7. CDR3 protein: CASSLALAGPRTDTQYF. For the CDR3, the DNA is TGCGCCAGCAGCTTGGCCTTAGCGGGACCCCGCACAGATACGCAGTATTTT. Full variable domain (rest looked up from reference TRBV5-1 and TRBJ2-3): KAGVTQTPRYLIKTRGQQVTLSCSPISGHRSVSWYQQTPGQGLQFLFEYFSETQRNKGNFPGRFSGRQFSNSRSEMNVSTLELGDSALYLCASSLALAGPRTDTQYFGPGTRLTVL.

The chain links TRBV7-2 to TRBJ1-1, with unresolved D. V lost 2 bases and J lost 11, with 12 bases in between. This CDR3 region has 12 residues. Germline loops: CDR1 SGHTA, CDR2 FQGNSA. CDR3 residues: CASSLYTGLAFF. The CDR3 nucleotides are TGTGCCAGCAGCTTATATACCGGTCTGGCTTTCTTT.

This clone has just one count. The J gene is TRBJ1-1, the V gene TRBV4-1; D unclear. The germline CDR1 and CDR2 sequences are MGHRA and YSYEKL. The CDR3 sequence is 14 residues long. V was pared by 1 base and J by 1 base, with 7 bases between. CDR3 loop: CASSQGPGNTEAFF. The CDR3 DNA reads as TGCGCCAGCAGCCAAGGGCCGGGGAACACTGAAGCTTTCTTT.

The CDR3 region is CASSQDIGKNIQYF. The CDR3 DNA follows: TGTGCCAGCAGCCAAGATATCGGGAAAAACATTCAGTACTTC. The chain links TRBV14 to TRBJ2-4; D is uncertain. The CDR3 covers 14 residues. Germline values: CDR1 SGHDN, CDR2 FVKESK. Trimming took off 0 bases at V and 4 bases at J, with 7 bases between the two ends.

The chain uses TRBV5-4 and TRBJ1-6; weak D call: TRBD1 (6 bases). Trimming shortened V by 4 bases and J by 6 bases, and 14 bases separated the two germline ends. The CDR3 has 15 residues. CDR1 is SGHNT and CDR2 is YYREEE in the germline V gene (reference sequence). DNA for the CDR3: TGTGCCAGCAGCCTATTCCAAGGGGGTAATTCACCCCTCCACTTT. This codes for CASSLFQGGNSPLHF. Filled out from reference TRBV5-4 and TRBJ1-6, the complete variable domain reads ETGVTQSPTHLIKTRGQQVTLRCSSQSGHNTVSWYQQALGQGPQFIFQYYREEENGRGNFPPRFSGLQFPNYSSELNVNALELDDSALYLCASSLFQGGNSPLHFGNGTRLTVT.

CDR3 region: CASSLTGPNTQYF. CDR3 nucleotide sequence: TGTGCCAGCAGCTTGACAGGGCCTAATACGCAGTATTTT. This chain connects TRBV5-8 to TRBJ2-3; a possible D gene is TRBD1 (6 bases). With 1 base removed from V and 7 bases from J, the gap between germline ends came to 10 bases. The CDR3 is made up of 13 amino acids. CDR1 SGHTS and CDR2 YDEGEE come from the germline V gene. Based on the CDR3 plus reference TRBV5-8 and TRBJ2-3, the full variable domain is EAGVTQSPTHLIKTRGQQATLRCSPISGHTSVYWYQQALGLGLQFLLWYDEGEERNRGNFPPRFSGRQFPNYSSELNVNALELEDSALYLCASSLTGPNTQYFGPGTRLTVL.

CDR3: CASSQDFTDTQYF. In DNA, the CDR3 is TGTGCCAGCAGTCAGGATTTCACAGATACGCAGTATTTT. V usage is TRBV6-5 and J usage is TRBJ2-3, with D uncertain. V gave up 5 bases and J gave up 2 bases, with 8 bases separating them. The CDR3 is made up of 13 amino acids. The germline V gene has CDR1 MNHEY and CDR2 SVGAGI.

This clone has a single count. The V gene is TRBV27, the J gene TRBJ1-5; 11 bases fit TRBD1. The ends lost 6 bases at V and 4 bases at J; junction bases unmatched: 5. Germline-derived CDR1 and CDR2 are MNHEY and SMNVEV (reference sequence). This CDR3 region has 15 residues. CDR3 nucleotides: TGTGCCAGCAGCATAGGGACAGGGGGTAATCAGCCCCAGCATTTT. It translates to CASSIGTGGNQPQHF.

This sequence joins TRBV7-9 and TRBJ1-6; D may be TRBD1 (5 bases). CDR1 is SEHNR, CDR2 FQNEAQ, per germline (reference sequence). There are 12 residues in the CDR3. V dropped 5 bases and J dropped 10 bases, with 9 bases sitting between them. The CDR3 DNA is TGTGCCAGCAGCCTGGGGGGGTCACCCCTCCACTTT. As protein: CASSLGGSPLHF.

This chain links TRBV6-1 with TRBJ2-1, with TRBD1 identical over 10 bases. The CDR3 has 17 amino acids. Trimming took 4 bases from V and 8 from J; bases not matched to a gene: 14. Looked up from germline, CDR1 is MNHNS and CDR2 is SASEGT. The CDR3: CASSGEFWGDRGDEQFF. CDR3 in DNA: TGTGCCAGCAGTGGGGAGTTCTGGGGGGACAGGGGCGATGAGCAGTTCTTC.

The V call is TRBV20-1, the J call TRBJ2-7, with TRBD1 matching 10 bases. CDR1 DFQATT and CDR2 SNEGSKA come from the germline V gene (reference sequence). The CDR3 extends over 14 amino acids. The J segment lost 1 base and the V segment lost 3 bases, leaving 3 bases of the junction unmatched. The CDR3 DNA follows: TGCAGTGCTAGTGGGGACAGGGGTTCCTACGAGCAGTACTTC. This sequence encodes CSASGDRGSYEQYF.

CDR3 in DNA: TGCGCCAGCAGCTTAAACAGGGGGTCGGGCACAGATACGCAGTATTTT. Translating it yields CASSLNRGSGTDTQYF. The V gene is TRBV5-1, the J gene TRBJ2-3, with 8 bases fitting TRBD1. The CDR3 is 16 amino acids. The germline V gene encodes CDR1 SGHRS and CDR2 YFSETQ. V lost 2 bases and J lost 1; bases outside the gene matches: 6.

The chain recombines TRBV2 with TRBJ2-7; tentatively, D is TRBD1 (6 bases). The V gene's germline CDR1 is SNHLY and CDR2 FYNNEI. The CDR3 has 13 amino acids. Trimming cost V 4 bases and J 5 bases, with 12 bases left between them. CDR3 in DNA: TGTGCCAGCAGTGGTACAGGGTTACACGAGCAGTACTTC. This codes for CASSGTGLHEQYF.

In DNA, the CDR3 is TGTGCCAGCAGCGCAGAGACAGGGGTCACCGGGGAGCTGTTTTTT. Its translation: CASSAETGVTGELFF. The rearrangement uses TRBV9 and TRBJ2-2; 8 bases fit TRBD1. With 3 bases clipped from V and 4 bases from J, the junction kept 5 bases outside the gene matches. The CDR3 extends over 15 amino acids. Germline V lookup: CDR1 SGDLS, CDR2 YYNGEE.

This chain uses TRBV19 with TRBJ2-2; a weak D match, TRBD2 (7 bases). Germline CDR1 and CDR2: LNHDA and SQIVND (reference sequence). The CDR3 has 16 amino acids. Trimming pared 1 base from V and 6 bases from J, leaving 15 bases between. The CDR3 here is CASSIVGGGVAGELFF. CDR3 coding DNA: TGTGCCAGTAGTATAGTTGGCGGGGGCGTGGCCGGGGAGCTGTTTTTT.

This chain links TRBV5-6 with TRBJ1-4, with TRBD1 as a possible D gene (5 bases). V lost 1 base, J lost 5 bases, and 12 bases lay in between. This CDR3 has 15 residues. Looked up from germline, CDR1 is SGHDT and CDR2 is YYEEEE. The CDR3 loop reads CASSLLGGRNEKLFF. The CDR3 nucleotides read TGTGCCAGCAGCTTGCTCGGGGGGAGAAATGAAAAACTGTTTTTT.

This sequence joins TRBV6-2 or TRBV6-3 and TRBJ2-7; 12 bases align to TRBD2. Germline assignment: CDR1 MNHEY and CDR2 SVGEGT. V lost 6 bases and J lost 1; bases outside the gene matches: 13. This CDR3 region has 18 residues. CDR3 coding DNA: TGTGCCAGCAGCTCCGGACTTCTAGCGGGAGGGAGATCCTACGAGCAGTACTTC. As protein: CASSSGLLAGGRSYEQYF.

The rearrangement uses TRBV4-1 and TRBJ1-4; no definite D call. Trimming took 2 bases from V and 0 from J, leaving 7 bases between them. This CDR3 comprises 15 residues. Germline V CDR1 and CDR2: MGHRA, YSYEKL. The CDR3 region has the DNA TGCGCCAGCAGCCAACCGTTTGCAACTAATGAAAAACTGTTTTTT. It is translated as CASSQPFATNEKLFF.

The chain uses TRBV21-1 and TRBJ2-1; the table calls TRBD1, which could not be checked here. TRBV21-1 is listed as a pseudogene. The CDR3 is 17 amino acids. This CDR3 is CASSKVTEADSYNEQFF. For the CDR3, the DNA is TGTGCCAGCAGCAAAGTAACGGAAGCAGACAGCTACAATGAGCAGTTCTTC.

The chain couples TRBV18 to TRBJ1-2; D might be TRBD1 (6 bases). The length of the CDR3 is 16 residues. Germline CDR1 KGHSH, CDR2 LQKENI. Trimming left V 3 bases short and J 4 bases short, with 18 bases between. The CDR3 nucleotides are TGTGCCAGCTCACCCAACGCTTTGACAGGACCCTATGGCTACACCTTC. This gives the protein CASSPNALTGPYGYTF.

This sequence joins TRBV18 and TRBJ2-7, with D possibly TRBD2 on 5 matching bases. Germline loops: CDR1 KGHSH, CDR2 LQKENI. The ends were cut back, 6 bases at V and 2 bases at J, with 14 bases in the middle. The CDR3 consists of 14 residues. The CDR3 DNA sequence: TGTGCCAGCTCGCCCTCAATCGGGGCCTACGAGCAGTACTTC. It translates to CASSPSIGAYEQYF. Combining the CDR3 with reference TRBV18 and TRBJ2-7 gives the whole variable domain NAGVMQNPRHLVRRRGQEARLRCSPMKGHSHVYWYRQLPEEGLKFMVYLQKENIIDESGMPKERFSAEFPKEGPSILRIQQVVRGDSAAYFCASSPSIGAYEQYFGPGTRLTVT.

The rearrangement uses TRBV2 and TRBJ1-1, with TRBD1 matching 8 bases. The trim removed 5 bases at V and 0 bases at J, leaving 2 bases unmatched. The CDR3 contains 14 residues. Germline V CDR1 and CDR2: SNHLY, FYNNEI. CDR3 amino acids: CASSWTGLNTEAFF. Here the CDR3 DNA reads TGTGCCAGCAGTTGGACAGGGCTGAACACTGAAGCTTTCTTT.